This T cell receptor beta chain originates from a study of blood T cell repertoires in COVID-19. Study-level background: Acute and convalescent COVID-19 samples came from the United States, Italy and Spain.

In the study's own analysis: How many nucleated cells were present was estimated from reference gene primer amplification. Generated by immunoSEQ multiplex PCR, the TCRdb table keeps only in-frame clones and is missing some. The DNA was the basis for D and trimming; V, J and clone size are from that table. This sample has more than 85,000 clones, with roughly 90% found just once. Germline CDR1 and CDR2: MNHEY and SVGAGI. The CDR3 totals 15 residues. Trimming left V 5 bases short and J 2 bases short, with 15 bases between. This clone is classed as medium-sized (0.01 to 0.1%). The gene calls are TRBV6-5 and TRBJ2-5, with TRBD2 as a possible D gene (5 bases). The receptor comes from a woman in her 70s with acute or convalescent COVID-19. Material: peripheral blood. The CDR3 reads CASSQLAAPQETQYF. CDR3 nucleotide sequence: TGTGCCAGCAGTCAGCTAGCCGCCCCTCAAGAGACCCAGTACTTC.